A single sample is the source of the 30 T cell receptor beta chains below, sequenced in a study of cytomegalovirus exposure and HLA in healthy donors. Assay: immunoSEQ multiplex PCR; the TCRdb copy retains only in-frame clones and omits some. Of approximately 99,000 clones in the sample, 70% to 85% were seen once. The sample was PBMCs. The origin of the receptors is a woman aged 18 to 35 in good health and CMV-seronegative.

The chain links TRBV25-1 to TRBJ1-1; 10 bases are a match to TRBD1. J was trimmed by 3 bases and V by 0 bases; bases with no gene match: 7. Germline CDR1 reads MGHDK; CDR2 reads SYGVNS. CDR3 length: 17 residues. CDR3 coding DNA: TGTGCCAGCAGTGAATACCGACAGGGGGCCGGTGACACTGAAGCTTTCTTT. Translated, it gives CASSEYRQGAGDTEAFF.

The CDR3 protein is CASSVGQGYTIYF. The CDR3 region has the DNA TGTGCCAGCAGCGTCGGACAGGGGTACACCATATATTTT. This chain uses TRBV5-6 with TRBJ1-3; TRBD1 matches at 9 bases. This CDR3 is built from 13 residues. V gave up 4 bases and J gave up 8 bases; unmatched junction bases: 4. Germline V gives CDR1 SGHDT, CDR2 YYEEEE. Combining the CDR3 with reference TRBV5-6 and TRBJ1-3 gives the whole variable domain DAGVTQSPTHLIKTRGQQVTLRCSPKSGHDTVSWYQQALGQGPQFIFQYYEEEERQRGNFPDRFSGHQFPNYSSELNVNALLLGDSALYLCASSVGQGYTIYFGEGSWLTVV.

The gene calls are TRBV19 and TRBJ2-7; 9 bases match TRBD1. The trim removed 6 bases at V and 1 base at J, leaving 4 bases unmatched. CDR1 and CDR2 from the germline V gene are LNHDA and SQIVND (reference sequence). This CDR3 is 14 amino acids long. The CDR3 DNA follows: TGTGCCAGTAGGGGGACAGGGAGGTCCTACGAGCAGTACTTC. It is translated as CASRGTGRSYEQYF. Full variable domain (missing parts from reference TRBV19 and TRBJ2-7): DGGITQSPKYLFRKEGQNVTLSCEQNLNHDAMYWYRQDPGQGLRLIYYSQIVNDFQKGDIAEGYSVSREKKESFPLTVTSAQKNPTAFYLCASRGTGRSYEQYFGPGTRLTVT.

V is TRBV9 and J is TRBJ1-3; tentatively, D is TRBD1 (6 bases). The germline V gene encodes CDR1 SGDLS and CDR2 YYNGEE. There are 15 residues in the CDR3. Trimming stripped 3 bases from V and 4 bases from J, with 14 bases between. This CDR3 reads CASSDQGLGGNTIYF. Here the CDR3 DNA reads TGTGCCAGCAGCGACCAGGGGCTAGGGGGAAACACCATATATTTT.

The V and J genes are TRBV19 and TRBJ2-5; 8 bases align to TRBD1. J was trimmed by 6 bases and V by 3 bases; bases with no gene match: 3. Germline values: CDR1 LNHDA, CDR2 SQIVND (reference sequence). This CDR3 is 13 amino acids long. The CDR3 region is CASSIDRGKTQYF. In nucleotides, the CDR3 is TGTGCCAGTAGTATTGACAGGGGTAAGACCCAGTACTTC.

The rearrangement joins TRBV9 to TRBJ2-5; 10 nucleotides line up with TRBD2. The CDR3 has 16 residues. After removal of 4 bases from V and 2 bases from J, the junction contained 8 bases not matched to a gene. The germline gives CDR1 SGDLS, CDR2 YYNGEE. In DNA, the CDR3 is TGTGCCAGCAGCCCCCGGGGACTAGCGAATCAAGAGACCCAGTACTTC. Translating it yields CASSPRGLANQETQYF.

The chain couples TRBV14 to TRBJ1-2, with D unresolved. V was cut by 0 bases and J by 6 bases, with 11 bases left in between. The V gene's germline CDR1 is SGHDN and CDR2 FVKESK. The CDR3 runs 14 residues. CDR3 in DNA: TGTGCCAGCAGCCAAGAAGCGGATAGGGATGGCTACACCTTC. Amino acid sequence: CASSQEADRDGYTF.

CDR3 in DNA: TGCAGCGTGGGGGGGAGCTCCTACAATGAGCAGTTCTTC. Residues: CSVGGSSYNEQFF. The V gene is TRBV29-1, the J gene TRBJ2-1; 7 nucleotides agree with TRBD2. Germline V gives CDR1 SQVTM, CDR2 ANQGSEA. The CDR3 runs to 13 residues. V shed 6 bases and J 0 bases; nucleotides not matched to a gene: 2.

V gene TRBV9 combines with J gene TRBJ1-4; the D gene is possibly TRBD1 (5 bases). Germline V gene lookup returns CDR1 SGDLS and CDR2 YYNGEE. V lost 0 bases to trimming and J lost 0 bases, with 9 bases between them. This CDR3 spans 16 amino acids. CDR3 in DNA: TGTGCCAGCAGCGTAGAGGACACGGCAACTAATGAAAAACTGTTTTTT. It yields the protein CASSVEDTATNEKLFF.

The chain has TRBV27 and TRBJ2-1; D gene uncertain. Germline CDR1 MNHEY, CDR2 SMNVEV (reference sequence). This CDR3 has 13 residues. Deletions cut 0 bases from V and 5 bases from J, with 5 bases between. CDR3 loop: CASSLSADNEQFF. The CDR3 nucleotides are TGTGCCAGCAGTTTATCGGCCGACAATGAGCAGTTCTTC.

This clone came up a few times. V and J are TRBV11-2 and TRBJ1-5, with D hard to call. V was clipped by 1 base and J by 7 bases, with 8 bases between them. The CDR3 is 13 residues long. CDR1 and CDR2 (germline): SGHAT, FQNNGV. The CDR3 DNA sequence: TGTGCCAGCAGCTTAGCATCGACACAGCCCCAGCATTTT. It translates to CASSLASTQPQHF.

The rearrangement uses TRBV19 and TRBJ2-7; 8 bases line up with TRBD1. Germline V gene sequence: CDR1 LNHDA, CDR2 SQIVND (reference sequence). The CDR3 runs to 16 residues. J was trimmed by 0 bases and V by 1 base; bases with no gene match: 5. The CDR3 sequence: CASSIATGASSYEQYF. The CDR3 coding sequence is TGTGCCAGTAGTATAGCGACAGGGGCTAGCTCCTACGAGCAGTACTTC.

This clone has a single count. Germline is not matched at one junction end, which may reflect a read error. The rearrangement links TRBV28 to TRBJ1-1; 12 bases line up with TRBD1. The CDR3 totals 14 residues. Germline CDR1 and CDR2: MDHEN and SYDVKM. CDR3 loop: CASSLLGQGAEAFF. The CDR3 nucleotides are TGTGCCAGCAGTTTGTTGGGACAGGGGGCTGAGGCTTTCTTT.

V and J are TRBV6-1 and TRBJ2-2; 9 bases map to TRBD2. This CDR3 has 15 residues. Germline CDR1 MNHNS, CDR2 SASEGT. J was trimmed by 5 bases and V by 6 bases; bases with no gene match: 7. The CDR3 sequence is CASSGASGATGELFF. CDR3 sequence (DNA): TGTGCCAGCAGCGGGGCTAGCGGGGCGACCGGGGAGCTGTTTTTT.

The chain carries TRBV6-1 and TRBJ1-5; D possibly corresponds to TRBD1 (6 bases). Trimming shortened V by 0 bases and J by 3 bases, and 9 bases separated the two germline ends. CDR1 and CDR2 (germline): MNHNS, SASEGT. This CDR3 is built from 15 residues. CDR3 DNA sequence: TGTGCCAGCAGTGAAGCGACAGGCCTCAATCAGCCCCAGCATTTT. It is translated as CASSEATGLNQPQHF.

The chain is built from TRBV9 and TRBJ2-7, with 7 bases fitting TRBD1. V lost 5 bases, J lost 3 bases, and 8 bases stayed unmatched. The germline V gene encodes CDR1 SGDLS and CDR2 YYNGEE. The length of the CDR3 is 14 residues. As DNA, the CDR3 is TGTGCCAGCAGTGCGACAGGGACGGACTACGAGCAGTACTTC. It is translated as CASSATGTDYEQYF.

This chain links TRBV27 with TRBJ2-6; D is unclear. Germline loops: CDR1 MNHEY, CDR2 SMNVEV (reference sequence). V lost 9 bases and J 2 bases, leaving 8 bases between the germline ends. The CDR3 loop spans 13 amino acids. CDR3 loop: CASCITGANVLTF. The CDR3 DNA sequence: TGTGCCAGTTGTATTACTGGGGCCAACGTCCTGACTTTC.

The J gene is TRBJ1-1, the V gene TRBV30; D uncertain. Germline V gives CDR1 GTSNPN, CDR2 SVGIG (reference sequence). The CDR3 has 18 amino acids. V was pared by 3 bases and J by 1 base, with 24 bases between. In DNA form, the CDR3 reads TGTGCCTGGAGGTCGTGGAGGGAATTTGGCTCTCGGAACACTGAAGCTTTCTTT. Its translation: CAWRSWREFGSRNTEAFF.

This sequence joins TRBV23-1 and TRBJ1-2, with D perhaps TRBD1 (5 bases). TRBV23-1 belongs to the ORF category, with a function that is uncertain. There are 15 residues in the CDR3. V shed 4 bases and J shed 5 bases, with 17 bases lying between them. CDR3 loop: CASSLQAEGTYGYTF. The CDR3 nucleotides are TGCGCCAGCAGTCTACAGGCGGAGGGGACTTATGGCTACACCTTC.

The CDR3: CASSQGRDTSYEQYF. The DNA of the CDR3 is TGCGCCAGCAGCCAAGGCCGGGACACCTCCTACGAGCAGTACTTC. V usage is TRBV4-1 and J usage is TRBJ2-7; a weak D match, TRBD1 (6 bases). Germline loops: CDR1 MGHRA, CDR2 YSYEKL. Trimming removed 1 base at V and 0 bases at J, with 10 bases between. The CDR3 length is 15 residues.

This chain joins TRBV9 and TRBJ2-3; TRBD2 might be the D (6 bases). V was shortened by 0 bases and J by 6 bases, with 11 bases between the two germline ends. The germline CDR1 and CDR2 sequences are SGDLS and YYNGEE. The CDR3 extends over 14 amino acids. The CDR3 protein is CASSVDGGADTQYF. The CDR3 DNA reads as TGTGCCAGCAGCGTAGACGGCGGGGCTGATACGCAGTATTTT.

In nucleotides, the CDR3 is TGCGCCAGCAGTGAGGGGACAGGGGGTTCACCCCTCCACTTT. Translated: CASSEGTGGSPLHF. This rearrangement joins TRBV10-1 to TRBJ1-6; 11 bases fit TRBD1. Germline V gene lookup returns CDR1 WNHNN and CDR2 SYGVQD (reference sequence). This CDR3 region has 14 residues. The trim removed 2 bases at V and 9 bases at J, leaving 0 bases unmatched.

This clone was seen only once. The V gene is TRBV7-9, the J gene TRBJ2-7, with D unresolved. Trimming took off 7 bases at V and 0 bases at J, with 16 bases between the two ends. Germline V gene sequence: CDR1 SEHNR, CDR2 FQNEAQ (reference sequence). CDR3 length equals 15 residues. For the CDR3, the DNA is TGTGCCAGCACAAATCAGGTTCCCCTCTCCTACGAGCAGTACTTC. Translation gives CASTNQVPLSYEQYF.

The chain has TRBV30 and TRBJ2-6, with D perhaps matching TRBD1 (5 bases). The CDR3 has 17 amino acids. Germline values: CDR1 GTSNPN, CDR2 SVGIG (reference sequence). V was shortened by 3 bases and J by 0 bases, with 15 bases between the two germline ends. The CDR3 is CAWRSQGIGSGANVLTF. The CDR3 nucleotides are TGTGCCTGGAGGAGCCAGGGTATCGGCTCTGGGGCCAACGTCCTGACTTTC.

This clone has only a few counts. The chain uses TRBV27 and TRBJ1-5, with 7 nucleotides matching TRBD1. There are 15 residues in the CDR3. J gave up 0 bases and V 6 bases, and 5 bases lay outside the gene matches. The germline gives CDR1 MNHEY, CDR2 SMNVEV (reference sequence). The CDR3 coding sequence is TGTGCCAGCAGGAGACAGGGATATAGCAATCAGCCCCAGCATTTT. It translates to CASRRQGYSNQPQHF.

The J gene is TRBJ1-1, the V gene TRBV5-1; no clear D. V was pared by 2 bases and J by 0 bases, with 14 bases between. This CDR3 contains 16 residues. Germline V lookup: CDR1 SGHRS, CDR2 YFSETQ. CDR3 DNA sequence: TGCGCCAGCAGCTTTGGAGCACAGACTATGAACACTGAAGCTTTCTTT. Amino acids: CASSFGAQTMNTEAFF.

The chain recombines TRBV6-1 with TRBJ1-4; a weak D match, TRBD1 (6 bases). The CDR3 loop spans 18 amino acids. The germline V and J ends were trimmed by 1 base and 6 bases, with 21 bases remaining between them. Germline V CDR1 and CDR2: MNHNS, SASEGT. CDR3 sequence (DNA): TGTGCCAGCAGTGAAGGGACAGCCAGTCGAATTATAGATGAAAAACTGTTTTTT. Translated: CASSEGTASRIIDEKLFF.

The chain combines TRBV23-1 with TRBJ1-1, with 8 bases that match TRBD1. TRBV23-1 is classed as an ORF, of uncertain function. This CDR3 is built from 12 residues. V shed 2 bases and J 8 bases; nucleotides not matched to a gene: 1. The CDR3 DNA follows: TGCGCCAGCAGTCAAAACAGGGGGGAAGCTTTCTTT. It codes for CASSQNRGEAFF.

The rearrangement uses TRBV12-5 and TRBJ1-1; TRBD1 matches 7 bases. Per the germline V gene, CDR1 is LGHNT and CDR2 is FRNRAP. The J segment lost 1 base and the V segment lost 6 bases, leaving 17 bases of the junction unmatched. This CDR3 region has 18 residues. CDR3 sequence: CASGFTTGTDSTNTEAFF. The CDR3 DNA is TGTGCTAGTGGCTTCACAACCGGGACAGATTCTACGAACACTGAAGCTTTCTTT.

The chain joins TRBV7-8 to TRBJ1-6; TRBD1 is a possible D gene (5 bases). The CDR3 has 16 amino acids. V lost 5 bases and J lost 7, with 18 bases in between. CDR1 and CDR2 from the germline V gene are SGHVS and FQNEAQ. CDR3 amino acids: CASSPIWGGGNSPLHF. In DNA, the CDR3 is TGTGCCAGCAGCCCCATCTGGGGGGGAGGCAATTCACCCCTCCACTTT.